This TCR beta chain was captured by sequencing in a study of tumor-infiltrating lymphocytes in localized non-small cell lung cancer. Points from the study as a whole: Tumor T-cell fraction was not associated with recurrence-free survival.

In regard to this clone: Its antigen is unknown.

V lost 5 bases and J 2 bases, leaving 9 bases between the germline ends. The CDR3 runs to 13 residues. Germline assignment: CDR1 LNHDA and CDR2 SQIVND (reference sequence). Clones were read by immunoSEQ multiplex PCR, and TCRdb kept only the in-frame ones, dropping some. The sample carries about 9,500 clones, around 72% recorded once. The sequence derives from a human donor with non-small cell lung cancer. The sequenced sample consisted of lung tumor tissue. The chain employs TRBV19 and TRBJ1-2, with D possibly TRBD1 on 6 matching bases. The CDR3 is CASSWTANYGYTF. CDR3 bases: TGTGCCAGTAGTTGGACAGCCAACTATGGCTACACCTTC. Full variable domain (remainder filled in from reference TRBV19 and TRBJ1-2): DGGITQSPKYLFRKEGQNVTLSCEQNLNHDAMYWYRQDPGQGLRLIYYSQIVNDFQKGDIAEGYSVSREKKESFPLTVTSAQKNPTAFYLCASSWTANYGYTFGSGTRLTVV.